This T cell receptor (beta chain) was identified during a study of immune characterization of retroperitoneal liposarcoma. The table lists this clonotype with many counts. In TCRdb, the PCR reads were re-called with MiXCR into one record per CDR3 protein. The table lists 6,500 to 7,500 distinct CDR3 sequences, about 30% of them singletons. This CDR3 has 15 residues. V was pared by 3 bases and J by 4 bases, with 5 bases of the junction left unmatched. Germline V gene sequence: CDR1 SGHDN, CDR2 FVKESK. The genes are TRBV14 and TRBJ2-7; 11 bases map to TRBD2. Sequenced input: tumor tissue. The sequence came from a female donor with retroperitoneal liposarcoma. The CDR3 loop reads CASSQGTSGFYEQYF. The CDR3 DNA reads TGTGCCAGCAGCCAGGGGACTAGCGGCTTTTACGAGCAGTACTTC.